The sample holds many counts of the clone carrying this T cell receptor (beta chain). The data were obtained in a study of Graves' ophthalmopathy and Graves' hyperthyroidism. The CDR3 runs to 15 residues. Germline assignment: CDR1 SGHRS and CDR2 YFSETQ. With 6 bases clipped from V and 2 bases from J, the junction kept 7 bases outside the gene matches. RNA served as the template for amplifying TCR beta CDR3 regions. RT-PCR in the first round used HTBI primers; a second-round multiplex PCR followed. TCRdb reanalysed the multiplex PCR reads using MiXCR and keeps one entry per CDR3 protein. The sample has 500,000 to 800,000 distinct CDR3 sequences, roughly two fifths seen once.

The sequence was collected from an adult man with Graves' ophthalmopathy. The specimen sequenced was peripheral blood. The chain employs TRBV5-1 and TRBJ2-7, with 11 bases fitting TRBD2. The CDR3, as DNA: TGCGCCAGCACCCTGGGACTAGCGGCCCCCTACGAGCAGTACTTC. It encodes CASTLGLAAPYEQYF.